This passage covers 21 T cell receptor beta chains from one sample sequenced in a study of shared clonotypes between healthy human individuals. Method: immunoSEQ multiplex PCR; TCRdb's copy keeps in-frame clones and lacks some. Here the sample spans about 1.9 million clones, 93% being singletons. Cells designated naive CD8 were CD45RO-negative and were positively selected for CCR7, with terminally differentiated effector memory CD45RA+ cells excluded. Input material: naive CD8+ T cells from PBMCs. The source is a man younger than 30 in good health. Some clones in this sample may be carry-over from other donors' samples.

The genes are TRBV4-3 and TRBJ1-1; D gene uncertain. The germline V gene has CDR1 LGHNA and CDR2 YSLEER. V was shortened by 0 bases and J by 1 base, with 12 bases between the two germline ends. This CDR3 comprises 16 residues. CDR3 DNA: TGCGCCAGCAGCCAAGATACGAGGGTACGGAACACTGAAGCTTTCTTT. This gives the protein CASSQDTRVRNTEAFF.

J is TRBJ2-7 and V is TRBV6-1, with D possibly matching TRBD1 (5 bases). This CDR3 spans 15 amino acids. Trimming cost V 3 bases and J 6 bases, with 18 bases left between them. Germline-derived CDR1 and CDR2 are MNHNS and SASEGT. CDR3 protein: CASSERRGFGLEQYF. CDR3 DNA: TGTGCCAGCAGTGAGCGAAGGGGATTTGGTCTCGAGCAGTACTTC.

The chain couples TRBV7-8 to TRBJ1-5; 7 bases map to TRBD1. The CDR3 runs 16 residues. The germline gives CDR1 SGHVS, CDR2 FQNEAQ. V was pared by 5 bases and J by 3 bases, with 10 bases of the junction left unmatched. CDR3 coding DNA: TGTGCCAGCAGCGTCCGGGACAGCCAAACCAATCAGCCCCAGCATTTT. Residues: CASSVRDSQTNQPQHF.

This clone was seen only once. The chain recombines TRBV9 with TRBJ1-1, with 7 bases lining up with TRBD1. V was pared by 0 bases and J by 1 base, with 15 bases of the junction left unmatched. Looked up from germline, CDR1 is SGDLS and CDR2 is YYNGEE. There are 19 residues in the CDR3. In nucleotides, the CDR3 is TGTGCCAGCAGCGTAGCCCCGGGACAGCCAACTCTCGGGAACACTGAAGCTTTCTTT. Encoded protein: CASSVAPGQPTLGNTEAFF.

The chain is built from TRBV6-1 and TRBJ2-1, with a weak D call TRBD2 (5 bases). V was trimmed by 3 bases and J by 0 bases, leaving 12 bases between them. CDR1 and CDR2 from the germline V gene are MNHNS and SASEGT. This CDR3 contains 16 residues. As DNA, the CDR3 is TGTGCCAGCAGTGATACGGACTGGAGCTCCTACAATGAGCAGTTCTTC. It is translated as CASSDTDWSSYNEQFF.

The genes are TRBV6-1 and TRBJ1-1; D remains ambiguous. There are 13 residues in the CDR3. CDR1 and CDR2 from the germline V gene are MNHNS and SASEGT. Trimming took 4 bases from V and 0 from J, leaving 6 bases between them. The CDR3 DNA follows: TGTGCCAGCAGTGTTCAGGTGAACACTGAAGCTTTCTTT. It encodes CASSVQVNTEAFF.

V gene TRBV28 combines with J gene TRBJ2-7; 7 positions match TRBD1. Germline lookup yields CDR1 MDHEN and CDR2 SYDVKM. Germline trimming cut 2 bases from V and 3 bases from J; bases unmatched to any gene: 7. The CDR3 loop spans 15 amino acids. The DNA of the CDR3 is TGTGCCAGCAGTTTAGGGCGGACAGGTAACTACGAGCAGTACTTC. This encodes CASSLGRTGNYEQYF.

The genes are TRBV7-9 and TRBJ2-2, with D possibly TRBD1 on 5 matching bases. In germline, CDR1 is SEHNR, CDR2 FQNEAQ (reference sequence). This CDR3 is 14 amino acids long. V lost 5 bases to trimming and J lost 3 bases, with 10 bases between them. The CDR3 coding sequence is TGTGCCAGCAGCCCCAGACAGTACACCGGGGAGCTGTTTTTT. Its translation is CASSPRQYTGELFF.

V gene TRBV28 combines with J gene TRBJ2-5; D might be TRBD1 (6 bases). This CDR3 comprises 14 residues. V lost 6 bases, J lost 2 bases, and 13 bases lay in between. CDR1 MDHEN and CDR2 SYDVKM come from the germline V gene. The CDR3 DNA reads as TGTGCCAGCAGACGGTGGGACAATCAAGAGACCCAGTACTTC. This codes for CASRRWDNQETQYF.

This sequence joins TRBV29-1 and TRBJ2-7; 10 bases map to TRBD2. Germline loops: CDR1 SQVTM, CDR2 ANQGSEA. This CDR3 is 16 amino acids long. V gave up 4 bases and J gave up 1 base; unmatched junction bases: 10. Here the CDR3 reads CSVGGLAYSGSYEQYF. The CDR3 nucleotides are TGCAGCGTTGGGGGACTAGCGTATTCAGGATCCTACGAGCAGTACTTC.

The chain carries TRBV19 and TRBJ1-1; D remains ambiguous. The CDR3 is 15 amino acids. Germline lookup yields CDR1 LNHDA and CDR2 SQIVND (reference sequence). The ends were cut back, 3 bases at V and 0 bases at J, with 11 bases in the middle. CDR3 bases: TGTGCCAGTAGTATGCGGCAGTCCATGAACACTGAAGCTTTCTTT. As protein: CASSMRQSMNTEAFF.

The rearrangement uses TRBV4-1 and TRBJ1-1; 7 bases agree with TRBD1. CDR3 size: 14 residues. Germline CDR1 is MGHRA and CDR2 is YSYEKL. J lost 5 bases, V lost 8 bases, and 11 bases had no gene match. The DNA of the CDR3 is TGCGCCAGCTCGCCGACAGGGTGGCGGACTGAAGCTTTCTTT. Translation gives CASSPTGWRTEAFF.

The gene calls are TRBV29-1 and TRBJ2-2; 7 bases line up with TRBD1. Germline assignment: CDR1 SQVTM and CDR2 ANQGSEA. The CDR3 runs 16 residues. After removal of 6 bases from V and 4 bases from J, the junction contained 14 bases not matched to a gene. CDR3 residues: CSVVTRDRGITGELFF. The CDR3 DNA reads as TGCAGCGTCGTAACTAGGGACAGAGGAATCACCGGGGAGCTGTTTTTT.

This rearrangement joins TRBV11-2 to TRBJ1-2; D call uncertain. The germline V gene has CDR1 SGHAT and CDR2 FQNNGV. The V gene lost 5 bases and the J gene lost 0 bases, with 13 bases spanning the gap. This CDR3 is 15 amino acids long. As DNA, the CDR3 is TGTGCCAGCAGCCCCTGGCTCGCGGCTAACTATGGCTACACCTTC. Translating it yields CASSPWLAANYGYTF.

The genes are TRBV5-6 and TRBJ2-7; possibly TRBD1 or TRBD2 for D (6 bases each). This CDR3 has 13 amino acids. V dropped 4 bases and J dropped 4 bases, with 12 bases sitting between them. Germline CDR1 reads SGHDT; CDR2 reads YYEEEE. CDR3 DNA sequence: TGTGCCAGCAGCGAGGGGGGTGGTTACGAGCAGTACTTC. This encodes CASSEGGGYEQYF.

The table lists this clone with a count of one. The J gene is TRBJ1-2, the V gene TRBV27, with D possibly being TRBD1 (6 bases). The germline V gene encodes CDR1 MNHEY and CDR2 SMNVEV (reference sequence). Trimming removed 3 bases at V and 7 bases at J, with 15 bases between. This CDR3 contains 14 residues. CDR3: CASSFGWAGAGYTF. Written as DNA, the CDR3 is TGTGCCAGCAGTTTTGGGTGGGCGGGGGCTGGCTACACCTTC.

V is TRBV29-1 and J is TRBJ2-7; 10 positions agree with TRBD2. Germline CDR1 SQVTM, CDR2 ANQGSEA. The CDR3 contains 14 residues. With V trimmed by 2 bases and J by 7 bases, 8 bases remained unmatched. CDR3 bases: TGCAGCGTTGAACTAGCGGGAGAAGGGAGGGAGCAGTACTTC. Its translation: CSVELAGEGREQYF.

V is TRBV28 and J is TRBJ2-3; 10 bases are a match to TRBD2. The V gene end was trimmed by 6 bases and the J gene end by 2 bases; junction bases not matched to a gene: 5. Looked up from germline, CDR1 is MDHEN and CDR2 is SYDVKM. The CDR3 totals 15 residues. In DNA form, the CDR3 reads TGTGCCAGCAGCGGACTAGCGGCCCACACAGATACGCAGTATTTT. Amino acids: CASSGLAAHTDTQYF.

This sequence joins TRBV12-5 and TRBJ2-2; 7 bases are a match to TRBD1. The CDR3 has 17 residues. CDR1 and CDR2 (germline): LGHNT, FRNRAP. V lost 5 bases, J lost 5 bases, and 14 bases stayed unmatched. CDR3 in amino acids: CASGPTGTAFETGELFF. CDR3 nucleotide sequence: TGTGCTAGTGGTCCGACCGGGACAGCCTTTGAAACCGGGGAGCTGTTTTTT. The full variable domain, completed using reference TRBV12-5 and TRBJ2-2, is DARVTQTPRHKVTEMGQEVTMRCQPILGHNTVFWYRQTMMQGLELLAYFRNRAPLDDSGMPKDRFSAEMPDATLATLKIQPSEPRDSAVYFCASGPTGTAFETGELFFGEGSRLTVL.

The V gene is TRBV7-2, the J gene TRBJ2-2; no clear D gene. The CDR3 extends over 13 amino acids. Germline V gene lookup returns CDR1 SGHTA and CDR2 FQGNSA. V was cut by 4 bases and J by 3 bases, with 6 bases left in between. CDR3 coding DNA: TGTGCCAGCAGCTCGGCGTACACCGGGGAGCTGTTTTTT. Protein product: CASSSAYTGELFF.

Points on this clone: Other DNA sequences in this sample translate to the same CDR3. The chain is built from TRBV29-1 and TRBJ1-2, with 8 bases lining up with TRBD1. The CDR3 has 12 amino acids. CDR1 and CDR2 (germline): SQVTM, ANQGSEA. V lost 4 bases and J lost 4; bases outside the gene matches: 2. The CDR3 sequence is CSVGTGGYGYTF. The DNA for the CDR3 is TGCAGCGTTGGTACAGGGGGCTATGGCTACACCTTC.